This T cell receptor (beta chain) is drawn from a study of T cell responses to AZD1222 COVID-19 vaccine (dated by TCRdb to the early 2020s). For the wider study: AZD1222 recipients with second doses at about 4 weeks or about 12 weeks were pooled, because spike-specific TCR depth and breadth did not differ between schedules. TCR sequencing covered 233 trial participants: approximately 200 given two doses of AZD1222 and approximately 25 given two doses of MenACWY control vaccine. Trial participants were enrolled by age into 18-55, 56-69 and 70-plus year subgroups, with 148, 28 and 57 TCR-sequenced participants respectively. Points the paper makes about the study in general: Participants were mostly white British, with more females than males. The authors suggested clonal diversity may have been underestimated. After two AZD1222 doses, both the breadth and the depth of spike-specific TCRs were significantly higher than at day 0 and than in MenACWY recipients. No day 14 peak-response samples were available, so repertoires were characterized only after the peak T cell response. Conclusions about previously exposed vaccinees are limited because only a handful of AZD1222 recipients were SARS-CoV-2 seropositive at baseline. CD4 TCRs associated with the vaccine covered the entire spike protein, and the dominant responses were in regions 160-218 and 743-854. Reportedly, almost half of the unique spike-specific TCRs recognized epitopes lying outside the regions that are mutated in the B.1.351 and B.1.1.7 variants. In the small 56-69-year group, the increase in depth fell short of significance, most likely because of low power.

CDR1 and CDR2 (SEHNR, FQNEAQ) derive from the germline V gene (reference sequence). V sheds 5 bases and J sheds 1 base, leaving 14 bases between their ends. The CDR3 runs 15 amino acids, cysteine and phenylalanine included. Kept here is only the CDR3 DNA, which spans 45 bases and is read in frame from base 1. The time point label here, explained by the study, means: baseline before first vaccination. Vaccinee samples came from UK trials COV001 and COV002, including a single-blind randomized controlled phase 2/3 trial of AZD1222 (ChAdOx1 nCoV-19) in healthy adults. For TCRbeta chain sequencing, PBMC samples were collected from trial participants at day 0 and at day 28 after the second dose. The CDR3 regions of human TCRbeta chains were subjected to immunosequencing. In the source study's methods: Repertoire TCRs were matched against a reference library of SARS-CoV-2-specific TCRs generated with the MIRA antigen-specificity platform. Breadth was defined as the fraction of unique TCRs that were SARS-CoV-2-associated. Depth was defined as the fraction of total T cells that were SARS-CoV-2-associated. Each spike-specific TCR was assigned to its reactive spike region and to a CD4 or CD8 class using the MIRA data. Log10-transformed breadth and depth values were compared by one-way ANOVA with Sidak's multiple comparisons tests. TCRdb took this table from immuneACCESS and kept in-frame rearrangements with V and J called. Such tables lack part of the clones; where checked against another copy, unresolved V genes explain under half of the gap, and the rest is unexplained. The V and J calls and clone size come from that table; D and trimming were worked out from the DNA. For this sample the table gives some 150,000 clones, of which approximately 88% were detected only once. Just under 3% of the sample is taken by the ten largest.

Worth noting for this clone: What antigen it recognizes has not been identified. Per-base qualities were not stored, and no clone one base away is much larger.

Sequencing was performed on peripheral blood, taken on day 0 of AZD1222 vaccination. This clonotype was sampled from an adult in good health. The rearrangement joined TRBV7-9 to TRBJ1-1; the D gene cannot be resolved reliably. Read as DNA, the sequence is TGTGCCAGCAGCAGAGGTAGGGTAAAGAACACTGAAGCTTTCTTT. The encoded protein is CASSRGRVKNTEAFF.